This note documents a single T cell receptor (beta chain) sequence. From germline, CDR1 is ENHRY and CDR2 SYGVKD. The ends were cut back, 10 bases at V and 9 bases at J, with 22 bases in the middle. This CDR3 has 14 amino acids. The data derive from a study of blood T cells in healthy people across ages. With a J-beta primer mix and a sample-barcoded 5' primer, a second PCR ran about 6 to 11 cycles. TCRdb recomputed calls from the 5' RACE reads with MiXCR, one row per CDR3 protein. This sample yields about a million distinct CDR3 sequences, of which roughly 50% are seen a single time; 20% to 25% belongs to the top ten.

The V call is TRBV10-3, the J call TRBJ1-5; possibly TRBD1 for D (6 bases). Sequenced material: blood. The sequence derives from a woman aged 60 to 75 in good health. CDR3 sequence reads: CATGVVVGNGPQHF. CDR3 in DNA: TGTGCCACAGGGGTAGTCGTGGGCAATGGGCCCCAGCATTTT.